This T cell receptor beta chain was found in a study of T-cell reconstitution after alpha-beta-depleted transplantation in children. The CDR3 runs 15 residues. Per germline, CDR1 LNHDA and CDR2 SQIVND (reference sequence). V gave up 1 base and J gave up 2 bases, with 12 bases separating them. The TCRbeta library was prepared with unique molecular identifiers. TCRdb ran MiXCR on the PCR reads and lists one entry per CDR3 protein. The data hold roughly 500,000 distinct CDR3 sequences, with 18% observed a single time. This sequence originates from a human donor who donated a stem cell graft to a child with acute lymphoblastic leukemia. The material sequenced was PBMCs from the stem cell graft donor, taken from the stem cell graft. The rearrangement links TRBV19 to TRBJ2-7; D unclear. The CDR3 here is CASSIAGSLPYEQYF. Here the CDR3 DNA reads TGTGCCAGTAGTATAGCCGGCAGCTTGCCCTACGAGCAGTACTTC.